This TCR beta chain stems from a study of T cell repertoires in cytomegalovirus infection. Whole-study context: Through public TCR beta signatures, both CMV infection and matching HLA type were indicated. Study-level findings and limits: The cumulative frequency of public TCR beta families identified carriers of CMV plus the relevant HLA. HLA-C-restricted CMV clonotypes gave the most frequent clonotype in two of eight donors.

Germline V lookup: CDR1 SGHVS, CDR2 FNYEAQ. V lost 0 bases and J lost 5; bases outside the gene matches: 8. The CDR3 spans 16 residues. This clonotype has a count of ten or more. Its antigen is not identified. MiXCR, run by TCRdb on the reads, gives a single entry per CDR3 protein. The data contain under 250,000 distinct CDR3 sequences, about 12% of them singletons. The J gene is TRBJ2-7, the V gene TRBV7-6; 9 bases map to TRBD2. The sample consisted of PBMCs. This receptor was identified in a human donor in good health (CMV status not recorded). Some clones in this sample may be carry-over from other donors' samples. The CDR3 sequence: CASSLASSGSKDEQYF. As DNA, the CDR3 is TGTGCCAGCAGCTTAGCGAGTAGCGGGAGTAAGGACGAGCAGTACTTC.